This entry concerns a single T cell receptor beta chain. These data belong to a study of blood T cell repertoires in COVID-19. About the study: The samples span acute and convalescent COVID-19 from the United States, Italy and Spain.

The CDR3 covers 13 residues. CDR1 is SGDLS, CDR2 YYNGEE, per germline. Trimming pared 0 bases from V and 4 bases from J, leaving 8 bases between. Individuals aged about 18 to 90 years were recruited from fewer than 25 US areas. Cohorts were based on clinical histories the participants reported. As handled by the study authors: Reference gene primer amplification in the assay estimated nucleated cell counts. Sequencing was performed with immunoSEQ multiplex PCR; in TCRdb, only in-frame clones are kept and a portion is missing. The V and J calls and clone size were taken over from that table, and D and trimming were inferred from the DNA. Among more than 250,000 clones, 88% were seen once, and the ten largest hold 1.2%.

The J gene is TRBJ2-7, the V gene TRBV9; no definite D call. Source material: PBMCs or T cells enriched from blood (not recorded which). This TCR derives from a middle-aged woman with acute COVID-19. Here the CDR3 reads CASSVGPGYEQYF. CDR3 bases: TGTGCCAGCAGCGTAGGTCCCGGGTACGAGCAGTACTTC.